Below, one T cell receptor (beta chain) is given with its context. Its specificity is unknown. The PCR had 60 Vbeta and 13 Jbeta primers. TCRdb's copy holds only in-frame clones and misses some; the assay was immunoSEQ multiplex PCR. The sample shows 80,000 to 100,000 clones, around 77% of them seen only once. These data are taken from a study of cytomegalovirus exposure and HLA in healthy donors. General observations from the study: Earlier analysis looked at TCR beta V segments, and most were productive about 90% or about 30% of the time. Another analysis was done later, and it associated roughly 15,000 TCR beta sequences with HLA alleles at 0.05 false discovery rate. Across donors, presence/absence analyses took sequencing depth to be roughly uniform. V- and J-gene trimming of TCR beta was linked (in a later analysis) to a missense DCLRE1C variant.

CDR1 SGHDT and CDR2 YYEEEE come from the germline V gene. After removal of 4 bases from V and 5 bases from J, the junction contained 7 bases not matched to a gene. The CDR3 spans 14 residues. The sample taken for sequencing was PBMCs. The chain has TRBV5-6 and TRBJ2-7; TRBD1 matches at 9 bases. The source is a man aged 35-49 years in good health and CMV-seronegative. The CDR3 sequence is CASSPGTGTHEQYF. The CDR3 DNA is TGTGCCAGCAGCCCCGGGACAGGGACCCACGAGCAGTACTTC.